This T cell receptor (beta chain) was captured in a study of identical twins. Overall study findings and caveats: Models predicted too little out-of-frame TCR alpha sharing in monozygotic twins. A cross-sectional statistical analysis, not follow-up of the same donors, supported the conclusions.

TCRdb reprocessed the 5' RACE reads via MiXCR and lists one record per CDR3 protein. This table has hundreds of thousands of distinct CDR3 sequences, approximately 20% appearing once. This CDR3 has 13 amino acids. V was pared by 2 bases and J by 7 bases, with 11 bases between. Per germline, CDR1 KGHSH and CDR2 LQKENI. Regarding this clonotype: Its matching antigen is unknown.

These records were also assigned to another study, of yellow fever vaccine responses in identical twins.

Specimen: CD4+ T cells sorted from blood. V gene TRBV18 combines with J gene TRBJ1-1; no definite D call. This sequence was found in a woman between 18 and 29 years old in good health. Here the CDR3 DNA reads TGTGCCAGCTCACCATCAAGGTTGGATGAAGCTTTCTTT. Residues: CASSPSRLDEAFF. Complete variable domain (other parts from reference TRBV18 and TRBJ1-1): NAGVMQNPRHLVRRRGQEARLRCSPMKGHSHVYWYRQLPEEGLKFMVYLQKENIIDESGMPKERFSAEFPKEGPSILRIQQVVRGDSAAYFCASSPSRLDEAFFGQGTRLTVV.